The 15 T cell receptor beta chains given below trace back to one sample, sequenced in a study of blood T cells in healthy people across ages. Together with a sample-barcoded 5' primer, a J-beta primer mix was included in a second PCR lasting roughly 6 to 12 cycles. TCRdb reprocessed the 5' RACE reads via MiXCR and lists one record per CDR3 protein. The sample holds 1.4 million to 1.5 million distinct CDR3 sequences, 42% seen once. The sample taken for sequencing was blood. These receptors were taken from a woman under 30 in good health.

The chain employs TRBV10-3 and TRBJ2-4, with 8 positions matching TRBD2. The DNA end lines up better with TRBJ2-7; the J call may be wrong. This CDR3 is built from 16 residues. Germline loops: CDR1 ENHRY, CDR2 SYGVKD. CDR3 region: CAISESFAGGAYEQYF. For the CDR3, the DNA is TGTGCCATCAGTGAGTCGTTCGCGGGAGGAGCCTACGAGCAGTACTTC.

The genes are TRBV7-3 and TRBJ2-5; 9 nucleotides align to TRBD1. This CDR3 contains 14 residues. The germline V gene has CDR1 SGHTA and CDR2 FQGTGA. V shed 5 bases and J 3 bases; nucleotides not matched to a gene: 4. Here the CDR3 reads CASSKQGAKETQYF. CDR3 nucleotide sequence: TGTGCCAGCAGCAAACAGGGGGCAAAAGAGACCCAGTACTTC.

The J gene is TRBJ2-2, the V gene TRBV5-1, with 8 bases aligning to TRBD1. V was pared by 5 bases and J by 6 bases, with 3 bases of the junction left unmatched. Germline lookup yields CDR1 SGHRS and CDR2 YFSETQ. The CDR3 loop spans 13 amino acids. The CDR3: CASSSTGAGELFF. The DNA of the CDR3 is TGCGCCAGCAGTTCGACAGGGGCCGGGGAGCTGTTTTTT.

The J gene is TRBJ2-3, the V gene TRBV5-4; TRBD2 agrees at 10 bases. Germline loops: CDR1 SGHNT, CDR2 YYREEE (reference sequence). The length of the CDR3 is 17 residues. V gave up 4 bases and J gave up 4 bases; unmatched junction bases: 12. The CDR3 DNA is TGTGCCAGCAGCCCCTTCGGGCTAGCGGGAGACCCAGATACGCAGTATTTT. It is translated as CASSPFGLAGDPDTQYF.

The gene calls are TRBV10-3 and TRBJ1-2; unclear D gene. The CDR3 runs 13 residues. V was shortened by 2 bases and J by 7 bases, with 11 bases between the two germline ends. Germline CDR1 ENHRY, CDR2 SYGVKD. The CDR3 coding sequence is TGTGCCATCAGTGAGCCTGGAGAGGGTGGCTACACCTTC. Protein sequence: CAISEPGEGGYTF.

This clonotype appeared a single time. This chain uses TRBV7-9 with TRBJ2-1; 12 bases fit TRBD2. The J call is doubtful: the DNA matches TRBJ2-7 better. The CDR3 length is 19 residues. CDR1 is SEHNR, CDR2 FQNEAQ, per germline (reference sequence). CDR3 sequence (DNA): TGTGCCAGCAGCTTAGTATGGACTAGCGGGAACAGTCCCATCAATGAGCAGTACTTC. This sequence encodes CASSLVWTSGNSPINEQYF.

The V gene is TRBV25-1, the J gene TRBJ2-2, with D unclear. The CDR3 is 13 amino acids. The V and J ends lost 0 bases and 3 bases respectively, with 2 bases between them. Germline loops: CDR1 MGHDK, CDR2 SYGVNS. This CDR3 is CASSEYYTGELFF. For the CDR3, the DNA is TGTGCCAGCAGTGAATATTACACCGGGGAGCTGTTTTTT.

The V call is TRBV20-1, the J call TRBJ2-4; possibly TRBD2 for D (6 bases). V was pared by 3 bases and J by 1 base, with 7 bases between. This CDR3 is built from 13 residues. Germline V gene sequence: CDR1 DFQATT, CDR2 SNEGSKA (reference sequence). The CDR3 DNA sequence: TGCAGTGCTAGCGGGAGTGCCAAAAACATTCAGTACTTC. Amino acid sequence: CSASGSAKNIQYF.

This clonotype has a handful of counts. This chain joins TRBV7-9 and TRBJ2-7; D gene unclear. The V and J ends lost 10 bases and 10 bases respectively, with 20 bases between them. The CDR3 contains 12 residues. CDR1 is SEHNR and CDR2 is FQNEAQ in the germline V gene (reference sequence). The CDR3 coding sequence is TGTGCCATGGCGGACCTCTCGAAGGACCAGTACTTC. Translating it yields CAMADLSKDQYF.

This clonotype has ten or more counts. The V call is TRBV29-1, the J call TRBJ2-5, with TRBD1 matching over 9 bases. This CDR3 comprises 13 residues. The germline V gene encodes CDR1 SQVTM and CDR2 ANQGSEA. After removal of 7 bases from V and 5 bases from J, the junction contained 8 bases not matched to a gene. Here the CDR3 reads CSAEGQGGETQYF. Written as DNA, the CDR3 is TGCAGCGCCGAGGGACAGGGTGGGGAGACCCAGTACTTC.

The chain has TRBV20-1 and TRBJ2-7, with 9 bases aligning to TRBD2. Trimming took 0 bases from V and 6 from J; bases not matched to a gene: 12. The length of the CDR3 is 16 residues. The germline CDR1 and CDR2 sequences are DFQATT and SNEGSKA (reference sequence). The DNA for the CDR3 is TGCAGTGCTAGAGATCCGGCGGGGGGGCATATTTTCGAGCAGTACTTC. Protein: CSARDPAGGHIFEQYF.

The chain's CDR3 is CAISDGTGFSGANVLTF. In nucleotides, the CDR3 is TGTGCCATCAGTGATGGGACAGGGTTCTCTGGGGCCAACGTCCTGACTTTC. V gene TRBV10-3 combines with J gene TRBJ2-6, with 9 bases fitting TRBD1. Germline V gene sequence: CDR1 ENHRY, CDR2 SYGVKD. The CDR3 sequence is 17 residues long. J lost 0 bases, V lost 3 bases, and 3 bases had no gene match.

This chain links TRBV3-1 with TRBJ2-7; 10 positions match TRBD2. The CDR3 extends over 15 amino acids. Unmatched junction bases numbered 12, after V lost 6 bases and J lost 7 bases. CDR1 is LGHDT and CDR2 is YNNKEL in the germline V gene (reference sequence). The CDR3 is CASSTSSGGVREQYF. The CDR3 DNA follows: TGTGCCAGCAGTACATCTAGCGGGGGTGTTAGGGAGCAGTACTTC.

This sequence joins TRBV5-1 and TRBJ2-1, with no clear D. The CDR3 is made up of 14 amino acids. The germline gives CDR1 SGHRS, CDR2 YFSETQ. Trimming left V 0 bases short and J 4 bases short, with 8 bases between. The CDR3 bases are TGCGCCAGCAGCTTGGTATCCGTATACAATGAGCAGTTCTTC. This codes for CASSLVSVYNEQFF.

This clonotype was picked up a small number of times. The V call is TRBV25-1, the J call TRBJ2-1; no clear D. V shed 2 bases and J shed 2 bases, with 13 bases lying between them. Germline assignment: CDR1 MGHDK and CDR2 SYGVNS. The CDR3 totals 16 residues. CDR3 sequence reads: CASSEPQVRTYNEQFF. In nucleotides, the CDR3 is TGTGCCAGCAGTGAACCTCAGGTCAGAACCTACAATGAGCAGTTCTTC.